These T cell receptor beta chains were read from a single sample in a study of Graves' ophthalmopathy and Graves' hyperthyroidism. TCRdb redid the calling of the multiplex PCR reads with MiXCR, one entry per CDR3 protein. The data show 300,000 to 400,000 distinct CDR3 sequences, about 15% seen once. Material: peripheral blood. The receptors here all came from an adult woman with stable Graves' hyperthyroidism. Each CDR3 is given with its conserved first and last residue. Each record gives: V gene, clone size, D gene, J gene, CDR3 DNA, CDR3 protein. The D gene is left open where the match is weak. Clone size is given for some rows only: seen once, a few or many times, or a class if the clone is expanded.

TRBV28	many	-	TRBJ2-2	TGTGCCAGCAGTTTCTCACCCGGGGAGCTGTTTTTT	CASSFSPGELFF
TRBV15	many	TRBD1	TRBJ1-2	TGTGCCACCAGCAGATTCCCCGCAGACAGGGGCCACTTTGGCTACACCTTC	CATSRFPADRGHFGYTF
TRBV28	many	TRBD1	TRBJ1-5	TGTGCCAGCAGTTCAGGGGGCAGCAATCAGCCCCAGCATTTT	CASSSGGSNQPQHF
TRBV3-1	many	TRBD1	TRBJ1-2	TGTGCCAGCAGCCACGGGACAGTTGGCTACACCTTC	CASSHGTVGYTF
TRBV28	many	TRBD2	TRBJ2-5	TGTGCCAGCAGTCCCCCGGGGGGGACCCAGTACTTC	CASSPPGGTQYF
TRBV20-1	many	-	TRBJ2-7	TGCAGTGCCGGCGGCTACGCGACCGTGAATTCCTACGAGCAGTACTTC	CSAGGYATVNSYEQYF
TRBV5-1	many	-	TRBJ1-3	TGCGCCAGCAGCGTGGACTGGAGCTCTGGAAACACCATATATTTT	CASSVDWSSGNTIYF
TRBV11-3	few	-	TRBJ2-3	TGTGCCAGCAGCCCCACGGCGCAGGCAGATACGCAGTATTTT	CASSPTAQADTQYF
TRBV20-1	many	-	TRBJ2-5	TGCAGTGCTAGGGAACGGGACCCCCAAGAGACCCAGTACTTC	CSARERDPQETQYF
TRBV28	many	-	TRBJ1-1	TGTGCCAGCAGTTTCACGGGGGGGAACACTGAAGCTTTCTTT	CASSFTGGNTEAFF
TRBV19	many	-	TRBJ1-5	TGTGCCAGTAGTATAGGGCCGCAGGGTCCCTATGGCAATCAGCCCCAGCATTTT	CASSIGPQGPYGNQPQHF
TRBV2	many	TRBD2	TRBJ2-7	TGTGCCAGCAGCGGGGAGGGAGGCCGCGAGCAGTACTTC	CASSGEGGREQYF
TRBV6-1	many	-	TRBJ2-7	TGTGCCAGCAGTGAAGTTGCCGGGGCTGTGCAGTACTTC	CASSEVAGAVQYF
TRBV28	few	TRBD2	TRBJ2-2	TGTGCCAGCCCACCGGTGGGCGGGAGGGCCATGGGGGAGCTGTTTTTT	CASPPVGGRAMGELFF
TRBV12-3/TRBV12-4	many	TRBD1	TRBJ2-5	TGTGCCAGCAAAATACTAGGGGGCGAGACCCAGTACTTC	CASKILGGETQYF
TRBV7-2	many	-	TRBJ1-1	TGTGCCAGCAGCTGGAAGGCAGCTGACACTGAAGCTTTCTTT	CASSWKAADTEAFF
TRBV7-2	many	-	TRBJ2-7	TGTGCCAGCAGCTTAGCGGGGCAGGTTAGTGAGCAGTACTTC	CASSLAGQVSEQYF
TRBV12-3/TRBV12-4	-	-	TRBJ1-1	TGTGCCAGCAGTTTAGGGCAGGGAGCGGCTGAAGCTTTCTTT	CASSLGQGAAEAFF
TRBV6-4	many	-	TRBJ1-1	TGTGCCAGCAGTCGGAACCCCCCCGGACGGGGTGCCCCAATTAGATTGAACACTGAAGCTTTCTTT	CASSRNPPGRGAPIRLNTEAFF
TRBV11-2	many	TRBD1	TRBJ2-5	TGTGCCAGCAGCTCCACAGGGGTTAGGCGAGGACAAGAGACCCAGTACTTC	CASSSTGVRRGQETQYF
TRBV30	-	-	TRBJ1-2	TGTGCCTGGAGTGTTGCCACCGGGGGACACAACTATGGCTACACCTTC	CAWSVATGGHNYGYTF
TRBV9	many	-	TRBJ1-3	TGTGCCAGCAGCGTAGACAGCTCTGGAAACACCATATATTTT	CASSVDSSGNTIYF
TRBV5-1	many	-	TRBJ1-6	TGCGCCAGCAGCCAGACCGGGGGCAGTAATTCACCCCTCCACTTT	CASSQTGGSNSPLHF
TRBV6-5	many	TRBD1	TRBJ2-2	TGTGCCAGCAGTTACCTATTTAACAGGGGGAACACCGGGGAGCTGTTTTTT	CASSYLFNRGNTGELFF
TRBV20-1	many	-	TRBJ1-2	TGCAGTGCTAACCGGGGTTCAGCTAACTATGGCTACACCTTC	CSANRGSANYGYTF
TRBV25-1	many	TRBD1	TRBJ1-6	TGTGCCAGCAGTGAATATAAAGGGGGTGTCGGGACAGGGGGTTGGAATTCACCCCTCCACTTT	CASSEYKGGVGTGGWNSPLHF
TRBV7-2	many	-	TRBJ2-7	TGTGCCAGCAGCTTGAGTGTGGTTGCTTACGAGCAGTACTTC	CASSLSVVAYEQYF
TRBV28	many	TRBD1	TRBJ1-1	TGTGCCAGCAAACACAGGGGCAACACTGAAGCTTTCTTT	CASKHRGNTEAFF
TRBV6-2/TRBV6-3	many	TRBD1	TRBJ1-6	TGTGCCAGCAGTTCCGGGACAGGGGTTTCACCCCTCCACTTT	CASSSGTGVSPLHF
TRBV12-3/TRBV12-4	many	-	TRBJ1-1	TGTGCCAGCAGTAACCTCAGGGCCCCGAACACTGAAGCTTTCTTT	CASSNLRAPNTEAFF
TRBV11-2	many	-	TRBJ2-7	TGTGCCAGCAGCTTAGCCGCAGGGGCCGAGCAGTACTTC	CASSLAAGAEQYF
TRBV6-2/TRBV6-3	-	-	TRBJ1-5	TGTGCCAGCACCAACGGTTGGCTAAACAATCAGCCCCAGCATTTT	CASTNGWLNNQPQHF
TRBV4-3	few	-	TRBJ1-1	TGCGCCAGCAGCCAAGCGGAATCTACTCCCAAGGGGGCTGAAGCTTTCTTT	CASSQAESTPKGAEAFF
TRBV11-2	-	-	TRBJ2-7	TGTGCCAGCAGAGCAGGGGGGGCTAGCTCCTACGAGCAGTACTTC	CASRAGGASSYEQYF
TRBV5-1	few	TRBD2	TRBJ2-4	TGCGCCAGCAGCTTTGAGGGGAGCGGGACCTTAGCCAAAAACATTCAGTACTTC	CASSFEGSGTLAKNIQYF
TRBV28	many	-	TRBJ1-2	TGTGCCAGCACCCGTGGGGGGGCTACTGACTATGGCTACACCTTC	CASTRGGATDYGYTF
TRBV7-7	many	TRBD2	TRBJ2-7	TGTGCTAGCAGCTTAATCCCGAAGACTAGCGGGAGGCAGCAGTACTTC	CASSLIPKTSGRQQYF
TRBV4-3	many	-	TRBJ2-7	TGCGCCAGCAGCCAAGTATGGCAGGGAACCTACGAGCAGTACTTC	CASSQVWQGTYEQYF
TRBV28	-	-	TRBJ2-7	TGTGCCAGCGACAACAGGGCAACCTACGAGCAGTACTTC	CASDNRATYEQYF
TRBV6-5	many	-	TRBJ2-7	TGTGCCAGCAAACCCTCCGGGGGATCCTACGAGCAGTACTTC	CASKPSGGSYEQYF
TRBV28	-	-	TRBJ2-7	TGTGCCAGCAGCCTGAACCCGGGATATGAGCGCGAGCAGTACTTC	CASSLNPGYEREQYF
TRBV6-2/TRBV6-3	few	TRBD1	TRBJ2-7	TGTGCCAGCAGTTTCGGTCCCGGACAGGATTCCTACGAGCAGTACTTC	CASSFGPGQDSYEQYF
TRBV6-1	many	TRBD2	TRBJ2-2	TGTGCCAGCAGGAGCGGGAGAACCGGGGAGCTGTTTTTT	CASRSGRTGELFF
TRBV4-2	few	-	TRBJ2-2	TGTGCCAGCAGCCAAGATTTTCCCATTAACACCGGGGAGCTGTTTTTT	CASSQDFPINTGELFF